Described below is a single T cell receptor (beta chain) sequence and its context. Its target is not known. Some clones are missing from TCRdb's copy, which holds only in-frame ones; the method was immunoSEQ multiplex PCR. The sample has roughly 100,000 clones; about 85% are singletons. The cohort excluded patients with autoimmune disease history or systemic immunosuppression. This sample was taken from a study of OX40 agonist ivuxolimab in advanced cancers. Study-level findings and limits: Expanded peripheral T cells had an undetermined antigen specificity. Clones of CD4+ and CD8+ blood T cells grew by week 6 at doses of 0.1 to 3.0 mg/kg.

This CDR3 is 17 amino acids long. V gave up 5 bases and J gave up 2 bases, with 20 bases separating them. Germline-derived CDR1 and CDR2 are SGHVS and FQNEAQ. The J gene is TRBJ2-3, the V gene TRBV7-8, with a possible D match to TRBD1 (5 bases). Source: CD4+ or CD8+ T cells sorted from blood, taken in a trial of the OX40 agonist ivuxolimab. This TCR came from an adult with an advanced solid tumor such as melanoma, head and neck, liver or kidney cancer. CDR3 DNA: TGTGCCAGCAGCCGCCTCCCCCTAGGGGCGATCACAGATACGCAGTATTTT. Its translation: CASSRLPLGAITDTQYF.